This T cell receptor beta chain was captured by sequencing in a study of response to subunit inactivated influenza vaccine. The study's findings and limits: The authors put forward the suggestion that each seasonal influenza vaccination may bring in only a limited number of new T cells.

TCRdb re-called the RT-PCR reads with MiXCR, one entry per CDR3 protein. The table has under 550,000 distinct CDR3 sequences, around 7.9% seen once. Germline V gives CDR1 LNHNV, CDR2 YYDKDF (reference sequence). The CDR3 has 14 residues. Trimming took 0 bases from V and 12 from J; bases not matched to a gene: 10. This clonotype has just a few counts. Its antigen is unidentified. Sequencing was performed on PBMCs from blood, taken roughly 24 months after vaccination. The TCR sequence derives from a man aged 45-69 years who received an inactivated influenza vaccine. The genes are TRBV15 and TRBJ2-5; TRBD2 agrees at 7 bases. CDR3 DNA: TGTGCCACCAGCAGAGATCCTGGAGAGCGGGGAAAGTACTTC. It is translated as CATSRDPGERGKYF.